This T cell receptor (beta chain) derives from a study of blood T cell repertoires in COVID-19. Germline CDR1 reads MGHRA; CDR2 reads YSYEKL. This CDR3 spans 17 amino acids. The V end was cut by 0 bases, the J end by 4 bases, with 19 bases between. Data came from immunoSEQ multiplex PCR; TCRdb stores just in-frame clones and leaves some out. The table shows around 68,000 clones, with under 95% occurring only once. Sequenced material: peripheral blood. The TCR was taken from a man between 65 and 79 years old with active COVID-19. The rearrangement links TRBV4-1 to TRBJ2-7; maybe TRBD1 (6 bases). The CDR3 is CASSQDEDRAWMYEQYF. In DNA, the CDR3 is TGCGCCAGCAGCCAAGATGAGGACAGAGCCTGGATGTACGAGCAGTACTTC.